A selection of T cell receptor beta chains follows, all from one sample in a study of T cell repertoires in cytomegalovirus infection. These receptors have no identified antigens. One entry per CDR3 protein, called by TCRdb with MiXCR from the reads. Of around 300,000 distinct CDR3 sequences in the sample, approximately 25% were seen once. Material: cultured PBMCs, obtained from culture after CMV antigen stimulation. Receptors were obtained from a human donor in good health (CMV status not recorded). Some clones in this sample may be carry-over from other donors' samples. The conserved cysteine and the conserved F or W are not part of the CDR3 here.

cdr3_aa,v_call,cdr3_length
ASSLGRRTDTQY,TRBV7-2,12
ASSPPGLAGGTNTGELF,TRBV27,17
PLPPLARINEQF,TRBV27,12
ASSLFRGQDYGYT,TRBV7-2,13
ASSPEQGNLMTEAF,TRBV7-6,14
AISESGSPYEQY,TRBV10-3,12
AISEELRSNQPQH,TRBV10-3,13
ATSDSQLNQPQH,TRBV24-1,12
ASSIDRNNEQF,TRBV19,11
ASSDRRNRGHTGELF,TRBV19,15
SAQMGRRREAF,TRBV20-1,11
ASSQSLLFGGWGQETQY,TRBV4-1,17
ASSAYRSGNTIY,TRBV27,12
ASSLGGVGETQY,TRBV7-9,12
ASSYSVESGRAFGELF,TRBV6-5,16
ASSLEPRSLYEQY,TRBV7-2,13
SAQRDRLAGLANTGELF,TRBV29-1,17
ASSQETRDRGPNEQF,TRBV4-2,15